The clone carrying this T cell receptor (beta chain) has only a few counts. Its antigen is unknown. These data are taken from a study of siplizumab effects on memory and regulatory T cells. Findings and caveats of the study: Among sequences traceable to unstimulated CD4+ memory cells, alloreactive ones were significantly reduced by siplizumab. Siplizumab conditions gave an average of approximately 71% Treg-derived mappable alloreactive CD4+ clones, versus about 30% for controls. Proliferating Tregs taken from siplizumab cultures were not shown to have a confirmed suppressive function. Only a minority of proliferating CD4+ or CD8+ clones had an assignable naive or memory phenotype, with roughly 75-96% lacking one.

Germline CDR1 and CDR2: LNHDA and SQIVND (reference sequence). This CDR3 is built from 13 residues. The germline V and J ends were trimmed by 1 base and 5 bases, with 7 bases remaining between them. Sequencing was performed with immunoSEQ multiplex PCR; in TCRdb, only in-frame clones are kept and a portion is missing. The table shows approximately 97,000 clones, with about 90% occurring only once. The sample comprised CD4+ T cells sorted from blood. The sequence derives from a human donor in good health. V gene TRBV19 combines with J gene TRBJ2-3; D is undetermined. The CDR3 sequence: CASSIGSQDTQYF. The CDR3 nucleotides are TGTGCCAGTAGTATAGGCTCCCAAGATACGCAGTATTTT.